The sequence of this TCR beta chain was determined in a study of beta chain features in type 1 diabetes (dated by TCRdb to 2016 to 2019). For the study in its entirety: No differences in mean age, gender distribution, total cell number or subset yield were found between patients and healthy donors. A total of 90 million to 120 million sorted cells were examined across all samples, and a strong correlation was observed between cell number per subset and RNA yield. In the study, recently diagnosed type 1 diabetes patients and matched healthy donors were compared on the TCRB repertoires of their sorted circulating CD4+ T cell subsets. Regulatory and stem cell-like memory subsets were isolated from only 8 patients and about eight healthy donors, whereas naive and central memory subsets came from all 30 or so donors. Broader findings and caveats from the paper: In all four CD4+ subsets, TCRB CDR3 length was moderately but significantly shorter in type 1 diabetes patients. Because cDNA was sequenced instead of genomic DNA, activated cells with high expression could be over-represented, although the groups did not differ in activation or CD3 levels. Naive, central memory and regulatory TCRB repertoires appeared more similar among patients than among healthy donors. Only small numbers of individuals were included in the HLA sub-analyses, which left unresolved whether HLA type had any influence on TCRB rearrangement. At VDJ recombination sites, patients with type 1 diabetes made fewer insertions and deleted more nucleotides, a pattern implying thymic rearrangement abnormalities. Shorter templates might be favored by PCR, yet because patient and control samples were amplified and corrected together, any such skew would affect both groups equally.

The entire amount of isolated RNA was reverse transcribed using the High Capacity cDNA Reverse Transcription Kit, so the sequenced TCRB transcripts were expressed ones. Naive, central memory and regulatory T cell samples underwent deep immunoSEQ sequencing, averaging about 3.3 million total reads per sample. After sorted cells were lysed in RLT buffer, RNA was extracted with DNase-treated RNeasy Micro or Mini kits, with the choice depending on cell number. Each cell subset was processed separately to prevent cross-contamination, with patient and healthy donor samples processed together. Using the immunoSEQ multiplex PCR, TCRB sequences were amplified from cDNA into 87-bp fragments spanning the CDR3 region. The amplicons were sequenced using the Illumina HiSeq platform. The original pipeline was this. PCR bias was computationally corrected using synthetic template baselines, reads within Hamming distance 2 were collapsed, and singletons that could not be merged were discarded. Reads were aligned against IMGT to assign V, D and J genes, CDR3 length and insertions or deletions at six rearrangement sites. Within each subset, clonotype counts were normalized to the number of sorted cells before true diversity and Gini coefficients were calculated with the tcR R package. Repertoire sharing was quantified using the overlap coefficient calculated on TCRB nucleotide sequences. Out-of-frame TCRB sequences from naive cells were analyzed to stand in for the pre-selection repertoire. TCRdb retrieved this table from immuneACCESS and kept in-frame rearrangements only. Not all clones are present; in checked studies, unresolved V genes account for under half, and no reason is known for the remainder. That table gives V, J and clone size, and the DNA gave D and trimming. The sample yields around 250,000 clones; around 21% were counted once. The biggest ten clones account for around 0.029% of the sample.

Its CDR3 holds 12 amino acids, cysteine through phenylalanine. CDR3 DNA only is kept here, 36 bases in frame from base 1. The germline V gene (reference sequence) gives CDR1 as GTSNPN and CDR2 as SVGIG. V is shortened by 4 bases, J by 1 base, and the region joining them spans 6 bases. On this clone: The target of this receptor is not known. Per-base quality was not reported, and no clone a single base away is much larger than it.

Each donor gave one peripheral blood draw, approximately 110 mL on average, collected into heparinised tubes. Using a panel that included CD45RO, CCR7, CD25, CD127, CD95 and CD27, naive, central memory, regulatory and stem cell-like memory CD4+ T cells were sorted on a BD FACSAria II. All sorted populations exceeded 95% purity. PBMCs were isolated right away by Lymphoprep density gradient centrifugation and were stained directly, without culture. So that batch effects would be minimized, each experiment stained and sorted samples in pairs, pairing one healthy donor with one patient. Sample: naive CD4+ T cells from blood. The sample's cell subset or site label is to be understood as: true naive CD4+ T cells. The chain joins TRBV30 to TRBJ2-3, and perhaps TRBD1 as D gene, on 5 matching bases. This receptor was identified in a woman aged 40 to 55 with type 1 diabetes. The nucleotide sequence is given as TGTGCCTGGAAGGGGCGCACAGATACGCAGTATTTT. The resulting protein is CAWKGRTDTQYF.